Included here is one TCR beta chain sequence, with context. It lacks a known antigen. There are no base qualities to consult, and no much larger clone falls within one base. The trial excluded patients who had a history of autoimmune disease or who were on systemic immunosuppression. In every dose cohort, peripheral blood was drawn for TCR sequencing at baseline, cycle 4 day 1, and cycle 7 day 1. The samples were drawn from a first-in-human, open-label, multicenter phase I dose-escalation trial of ivuxolimab. Adults with locally advanced or metastatic melanoma, renal cell, hepatocellular, or head and neck squamous cell carcinoma were enrolled in the trial. Before TCR sequencing, CD4+ T cells and CD8+ T cells were sorted from peripheral blood as separate populations. For sequencing of the TCRbeta CDR3 region, genomic DNA was extracted from the sorted cells. The immunoSEQ Assay was used to sequence the TCRbeta CDR3 regions. As stored in TCRdb, this immuneACCESS dataset retains in-frame rearrangements with V and J assigned. A fraction of the clones does not appear; measured against another copy, unresolved V genes explain less than half of the discrepancy, and the remainder lacks a known reason. The sample contains under 150,000 clones, 80% to 90% of them found a single time. Around 0.55% of the sample rests with the top ten.

The CDR3 spans 14 residues, from the cysteine through the phenylalanine. Only the CDR3 DNA is retained, 42 bases long and in frame from the first base. CDR1 and CDR2 are drawn from the germline V gene: SGHAT, FQNNGV. V lost 6 bases and J lost 9 bases; the stretch between them is 15 bases long. This sample is part of a study of OX40 agonist ivuxolimab in advanced cancers. Regarding the research as a whole: Ivuxolimab, which targeted the costimulatory receptor OX40 (CD134), was an agonistic, fully human IgG2 monoclonal antibody. Partial responses were achieved by three dose-escalation patients, of whom one had hepatocellular carcinoma and two had cutaneous melanoma. Of the 50 to 55 patients in dose escalation, 19 had hepatocellular carcinoma, roughly 15 had melanoma, 9 had renal cell carcinoma and 9 had head and neck cancer. The purpose of peripheral TCRbeta sequencing was to test whether ivuxolimab changed TCR sequence diversity and led to clonal T-cell expansion. Prior anti-PD-1, anti-PD-L1 or anti-CTLA-4 therapy was permitted, and less than 45% of dose-escalation patients had received checkpoint inhibitors. Intravenous ivuxolimab was administered to patients every 2 weeks at six dose levels: 0.01, 0.1, 0.3, 1.5, 3 and 10 mg/kg. The monotherapy dose-escalation portion (N of about 52 patients) of the phase I ivuxolimab trial is reported in the paper. A male proportion of around 81% and a mean age of approximately 60 years, ranging from 23 to 79, were recorded for the dose-escalation cohort. Broad study findings and their caveats: At doses of 0.1 to 3.0 mg/kg, clonal expansion of both CD4+ and CD8+ T cells in blood was seen between baseline and week 6. Low levels of normalized T-cell clonal expansion were also shown by some nonresponding patients. In partial responders in the 0.1-3.0 mg/kg groups, normalized peripheral clonal expansion was found to be among the lowest, especially among CD8+ T cells. Which antigens the clonally expanded peripheral T cells were specific for was not determined. On average, CD8+ T cells showed more expanded clones than CD4+ T cells after ivuxolimab.

This receptor was identified in an adult with an advanced solid tumor such as melanoma, head and neck, liver or kidney cancer. Sequencing used CD4+ or CD8+ T cells sorted from blood, obtained in a trial of the OX40 agonist ivuxolimab. Recombination linked TRBV11-2 to TRBJ1-6; D gene: possibly TRBD1, on 5 matching bases. CDR3 loop: CASRHQGSGSPLHF. The nucleotide sequence is TGTGCCAGCAGGCACCAGGGTTCGGGTTCACCCCTCCACTTT.